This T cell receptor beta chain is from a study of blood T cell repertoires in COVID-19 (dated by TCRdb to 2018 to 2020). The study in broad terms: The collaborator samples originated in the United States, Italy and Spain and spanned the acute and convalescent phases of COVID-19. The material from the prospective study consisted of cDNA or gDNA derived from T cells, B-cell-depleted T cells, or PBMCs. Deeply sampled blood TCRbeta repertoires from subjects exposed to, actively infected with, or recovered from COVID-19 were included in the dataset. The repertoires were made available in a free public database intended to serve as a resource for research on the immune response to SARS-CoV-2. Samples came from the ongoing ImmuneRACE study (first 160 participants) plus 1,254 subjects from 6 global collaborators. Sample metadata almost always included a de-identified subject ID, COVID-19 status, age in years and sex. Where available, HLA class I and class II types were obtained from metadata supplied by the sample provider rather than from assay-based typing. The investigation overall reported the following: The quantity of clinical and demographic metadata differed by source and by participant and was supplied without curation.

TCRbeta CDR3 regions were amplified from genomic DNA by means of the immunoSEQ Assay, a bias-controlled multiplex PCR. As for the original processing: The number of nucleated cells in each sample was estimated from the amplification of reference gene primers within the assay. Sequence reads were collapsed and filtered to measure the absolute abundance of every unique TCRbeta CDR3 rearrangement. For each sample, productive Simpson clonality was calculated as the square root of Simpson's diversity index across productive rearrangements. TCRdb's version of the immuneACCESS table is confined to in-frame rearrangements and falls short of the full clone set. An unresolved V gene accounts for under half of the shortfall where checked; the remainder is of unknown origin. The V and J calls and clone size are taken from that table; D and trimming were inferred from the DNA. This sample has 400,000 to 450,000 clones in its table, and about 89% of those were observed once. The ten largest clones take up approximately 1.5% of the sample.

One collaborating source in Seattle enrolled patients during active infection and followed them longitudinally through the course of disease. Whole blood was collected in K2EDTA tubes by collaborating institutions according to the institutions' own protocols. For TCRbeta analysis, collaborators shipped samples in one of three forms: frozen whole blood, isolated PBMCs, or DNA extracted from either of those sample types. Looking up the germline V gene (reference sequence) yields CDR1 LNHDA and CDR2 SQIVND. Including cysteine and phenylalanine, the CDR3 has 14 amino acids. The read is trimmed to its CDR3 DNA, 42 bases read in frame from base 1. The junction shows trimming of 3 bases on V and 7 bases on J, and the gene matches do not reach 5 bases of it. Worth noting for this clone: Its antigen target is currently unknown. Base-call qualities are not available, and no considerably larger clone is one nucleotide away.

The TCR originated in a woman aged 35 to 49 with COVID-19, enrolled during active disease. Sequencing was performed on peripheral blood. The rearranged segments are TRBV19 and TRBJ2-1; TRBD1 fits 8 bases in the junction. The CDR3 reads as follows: CASSIGDRGNEQFF. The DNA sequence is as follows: TGTGCCAGTAGTATCGGAGACAGGGGAAATGAGCAGTTCTTC.